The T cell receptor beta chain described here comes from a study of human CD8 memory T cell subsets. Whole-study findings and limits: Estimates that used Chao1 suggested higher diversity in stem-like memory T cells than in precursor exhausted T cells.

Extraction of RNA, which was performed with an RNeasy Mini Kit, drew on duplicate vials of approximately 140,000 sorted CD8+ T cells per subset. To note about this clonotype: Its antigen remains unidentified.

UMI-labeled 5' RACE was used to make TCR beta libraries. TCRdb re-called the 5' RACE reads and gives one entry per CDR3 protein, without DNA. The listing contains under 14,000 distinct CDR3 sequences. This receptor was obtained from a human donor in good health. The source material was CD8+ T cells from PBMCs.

The chain's CDR3 is CASSLGRSSYEQYF. The chain has TRBV7-8 and TRBJ2-7. The V gene's germline CDR1 is SGHVS and CDR2 FQNEAQ. The CDR3 is 14 residues long.